What follows is one T cell receptor (beta chain) and its context. Its antigen remains unknown. The entry originates in a study of cytomegalovirus exposure and HLA in healthy donors. The PCR ran on 60 Vbeta and 13 Jbeta primers. Data came from immunoSEQ multiplex PCR; TCRdb stores just in-frame clones and leaves some out. The sample carries 130,000 to 150,000 clones, approximately 80% recorded once. Points from the study as a whole: Cytomegalovirus-associated status was assigned to about 170 TCR beta chains. In a later analysis, several top co-occurrence clusters appeared linked to parvovirus B19, influenza, CMV and Epstein-Barr virus.

CDR1 and CDR2 from the germline V gene are SGDLS and YYNGEE. This CDR3 is 13 amino acids long. Deletions cut 0 bases from V and 7 bases from J, with 10 bases between. The clonotype was recovered from a male donor in good health and CMV-seronegative. This chain uses TRBV9 with TRBJ1-1, with a possible D match to TRBD1 (5 bases). Source material: PBMCs. The CDR3, as DNA: TGTGCCAGCAGCGTAGGGGGAGGGGTTGAAGCTTTCTTT. As protein: CASSVGGGVEAFF.